These 15 T cell receptor beta chains were all obtained from the same sample, sequenced in a study of blood T cells in healthy people across ages. A second PCR of about 7 to 12 cycles used a sample-barcoded 5' primer and a J-beta primer mix. TCRdb re-called the 5' RACE reads through MiXCR, storing one row per CDR3 protein. The data contain around 790,000 distinct CDR3 sequences, more than 40% of them singletons. The source material was blood. The receptors originated from a man aged 60 to 69 in good health.

This clonotype has a handful of counts. The gene calls are TRBV5-6 and TRBJ2-5, with a possible D match to TRBD2 (5 bases). TRBJ2-7 explains the end of the DNA better; the J call may be wrong. From germline, CDR1 is SGHDT and CDR2 YYEEEE. The CDR3 is 15 amino acids. CDR3 sequence: CASSRDPNHVYEQYF. The DNA of the CDR3 is TGTGCCAGCAGCCGGGATCCTAACCACGTCTACGAGCAGTACTTC.

The rearrangement joins TRBV15 to TRBJ2-1, with D unclear. Trimming took off 1 base at V and 8 bases at J, with 6 bases between the two ends. Germline CDR1 reads LNHNV; CDR2 reads YYDKDF (reference sequence). The CDR3 loop spans 12 amino acids. DNA of the CDR3: TGTGCCACCAGCAGAGGTATGGATGAGCAGTTCTTC. Its translation is CATSRGMDEQFF.

This clonotype appeared a single time. Here the CDR3 DNA reads TGCAGTGCTCCCCGCACACCGCCGGACACTGAAGCTTTCTTT. It yields the protein CSAPRTPPDTEAFF. This chain uses TRBV20-1 with TRBJ1-1; D uncertain. V gave up 5 bases and J gave up 3 bases, with 16 bases separating them. The CDR3 spans 14 residues. Germline V gene data show CDR1 as DFQATT and CDR2 as SNEGSKA (reference sequence).

The J gene is TRBJ1-5, the V gene TRBV20-1; no clear D gene. V was cut by 0 bases and J by 0 bases, with 9 bases left in between. CDR1 and CDR2 (germline): DFQATT, SNEGSKA (reference sequence). The CDR3 runs 15 residues. CDR3 region: CSARDFGISNQPQHF. Written as DNA, the CDR3 is TGCAGTGCTAGAGATTTCGGAATTAGCAATCAGCCCCAGCATTTT.

The V call is TRBV4-1, the J call TRBJ2-7, with D unclear. Germline CDR1 MGHRA, CDR2 YSYEKL. The V gene lost 4 bases and the J gene lost 4 bases, with 14 bases spanning the gap. The CDR3 has 14 residues. CDR3 sequence: CASSPLSVKYEQYF. CDR3 sequence (DNA): TGCGCCAGCAGCCCCCTTTCCGTTAAATACGAGCAGTACTTC.

This clonotype has more than one count but fewer than ten. V and J are TRBV4-1 and TRBJ1-1; the D gene is possibly TRBD1 (6 bases). This CDR3 has 17 residues. V lost 0 bases to trimming and J lost 10 bases, with 24 bases between them. Germline assignment: CDR1 MGHRA and CDR2 YSYEKL. The CDR3 loop reads CASSQDWAGAVGGGAFF. For the CDR3, the DNA is TGCGCCAGCAGCCAAGATTGGGCGGGGGCGGTGGGTGGAGGAGCTTTCTTT.

The J gene is TRBJ2-1, the V gene TRBV15; 10 nucleotides match TRBD2. Per germline, CDR1 LNHNV and CDR2 YYDKDF (reference sequence). V dropped 2 bases and J dropped 4; count of bases not matched to a gene: 2. The CDR3 sequence is 15 residues long. In DNA form, the CDR3 reads TGTGCCACCAGCAGACTAGCGGGGGTATACAATGAGCAGTTCTTC. Residues: CATSRLAGVYNEQFF.

This clonotype was detected only a few times. The chain joins TRBV7-9 to TRBJ2-4; TRBD2 aligns across 8 bases. The J call may be incorrect, as the DNA end agrees better with TRBJ2-5. The V gene's germline CDR1 is SEHNR and CDR2 FQNEAQ (reference sequence). CDR3 length: 14 residues. As DNA, the CDR3 is TGTGCCAGCAGCTTGGCGGGGGGATTGAAGACCCAGTACTTC. Translation gives CASSLAGGLKTQYF.

This clonotype was observed at least ten times. This chain connects TRBV2 to TRBJ1-2, with D tentatively TRBD1 (5 bases). V gave up 7 bases and J gave up 6 bases, with 18 bases separating them. The length of the CDR3 is 14 residues. Germline CDR1 SNHLY, CDR2 FYNNEI. The CDR3 DNA reads as TGTGCCAGCACCGGGGGAGCAGGGAGGAATGGCTACACCTTC. Translation: CASTGGAGRNGYTF.

The gene calls are TRBV7-9 and TRBJ2-5; the D is unclear. Near its end, the DNA agrees better with TRBJ2-7, so the J call may be wrong. This CDR3 has 15 residues. CDR1 and CDR2 from the germline V gene are SEHNR and FQNEAQ (reference sequence). The CDR3 coding sequence is TGTGCCACTACCCCATCGGACGGCGGAACCTACGAGCAGTACTTC. Translated, it gives CATTPSDGGTYEQYF.

Details on this clonotype: Being one base from a much bigger clone, this may be a read error. The V call is TRBV25-1, the J call TRBJ2-1; D perhaps matches TRBD1 (6 bases). CDR3 length: 12 amino acids. CDR1 is MGHDK, CDR2 SYGVNS, per germline. CDR3 bases: TGTTCCAGCAGTTTCAACAGGGCGGAGCAGTTCTTC. It yields the protein CSSSFNRAEQFF. Full variable domain (rest looked up from reference TRBV25-1 and TRBJ2-1): EADIYQTPRYLVIGTGKKITLECSQTMGHDKMYWYQQDPGMELHLIHYSYGVNSTEKGDLSSESTVSRIRTEHFPLTLESARPSHTSQYLCSSSFNRAEQFFGPGTRLTVL.

In this sample, this clonotype turned up a few times. J is TRBJ2-1 and V is TRBV5-1; 11 bases fit TRBD2. There are 19 residues in the CDR3. The V gene's germline CDR1 is SGHRS and CDR2 YFSETQ. V was clipped by 2 bases and J by 0 bases; unmatched bases: 10. The CDR3 is CASSLQPGTSGSSYNEQFF. CDR3 nucleotide sequence: TGCGCCAGCAGCTTACAGCCCGGGACTAGCGGAAGCTCCTACAATGAGCAGTTCTTC.

The chain joins TRBV12-3 or TRBV12-4 to TRBJ1-3, with no clear D. The length of the CDR3 is 14 residues. V was clipped by 6 bases and J by 1 base, with 10 bases between them. Here the CDR3 DNA reads TGTGCCAGCAGAGAGGTTGGATCTGGAAACACCATATATTTT. Amino acids: CASREVGSGNTIYF.

The chain carries TRBV7-9 and TRBJ2-2; D is possibly TRBD2 (5 bases). V lost 5 bases, J lost 11 bases, and 15 bases lay in between. Germline V gene sequence: CDR1 SEHNR, CDR2 FQNEAQ (reference sequence). The CDR3 totals 13 residues. The CDR3 protein is CASSPWTPRELFF. The CDR3 DNA reads as TGTGCCAGCAGCCCTTGGACTCCCCGTGAGCTGTTTTTT.

The gene calls are TRBV6-2 or TRBV6-3 and TRBJ1-5, with 9 nucleotides matching TRBD1. The V gene end was trimmed by 9 bases and the J gene end by 6 bases; junction bases not matched to a gene: 9. Germline V gives CDR1 MNHEY, CDR2 SVGEGT. The CDR3 length is 14 residues. Here the CDR3 DNA reads TGTGCCAGTACTTCCGGGACAGGGTTTCAGCCCCAGCATTTT. Protein: CASTSGTGFQPQHF.